This T cell receptor beta chain was identified in a study of blood T cell repertoires in COVID-19. For the study at large: Both acute and convalescent COVID-19 samples were obtained from the United States, Italy and Spain. Nucleic acid was either cDNA or gDNA, and it came from T cells, B-cell-depleted T cells, or PBMCs.

Authors' analysis steps: It was from reference gene primer amplification that nucleated cell counts were estimated. Profiled with immunoSEQ multiplex PCR; TCRdb holds only in-frame clones, not every one. D and trimming were read from the DNA, whereas the V and J calls and clone size are those reported in that table. The data show around 200,000 clones, approximately 80% seen once. V shed 3 bases and J 0 bases; nucleotides not matched to a gene: 8. Germline-derived CDR1 and CDR2 are SGHRS and YFSETQ. The CDR3 length is 18 residues. This chain uses TRBV5-1 with TRBJ2-6; 8 bases align to TRBD1. The sequence derives from a human donor in a cohort sampled during active COVID-19. The sequenced material came from peripheral blood. The CDR3 loop reads CASSSTGALSSGANVLTF. The CDR3 DNA reads as TGCGCCAGCAGCTCGACAGGGGCCCTAAGCTCTGGGGCCAACGTCCTGACTTTC.